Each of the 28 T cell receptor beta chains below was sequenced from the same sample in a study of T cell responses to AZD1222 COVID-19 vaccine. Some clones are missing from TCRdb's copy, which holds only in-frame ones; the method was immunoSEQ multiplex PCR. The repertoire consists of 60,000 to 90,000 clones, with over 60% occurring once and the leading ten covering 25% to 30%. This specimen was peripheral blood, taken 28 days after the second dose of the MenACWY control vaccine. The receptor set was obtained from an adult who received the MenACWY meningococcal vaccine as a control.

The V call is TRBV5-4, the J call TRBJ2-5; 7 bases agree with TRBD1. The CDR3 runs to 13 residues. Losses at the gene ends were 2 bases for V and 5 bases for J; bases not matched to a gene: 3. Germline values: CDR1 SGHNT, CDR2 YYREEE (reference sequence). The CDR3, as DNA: TGTGCCAGCAGCTTTACAGGGGACGAGACCCAGTACTTC. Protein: CASSFTGDETQYF.

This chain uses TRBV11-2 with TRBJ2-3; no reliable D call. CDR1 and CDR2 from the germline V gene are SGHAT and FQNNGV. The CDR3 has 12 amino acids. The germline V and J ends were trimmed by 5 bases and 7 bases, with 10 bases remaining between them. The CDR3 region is CASSPGRHTQYF. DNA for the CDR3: TGTGCCAGCAGCCCAGGACGGCATACGCAGTATTTT.

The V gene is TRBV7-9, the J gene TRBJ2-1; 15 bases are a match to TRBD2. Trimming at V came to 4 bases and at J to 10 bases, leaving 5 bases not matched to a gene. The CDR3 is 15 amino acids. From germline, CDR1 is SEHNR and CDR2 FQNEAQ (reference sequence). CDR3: CASSSGLAGGREQFF. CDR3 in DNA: TGTGCCAGCAGCTCTGGACTAGCGGGGGGGAGAGAGCAGTTCTTC.

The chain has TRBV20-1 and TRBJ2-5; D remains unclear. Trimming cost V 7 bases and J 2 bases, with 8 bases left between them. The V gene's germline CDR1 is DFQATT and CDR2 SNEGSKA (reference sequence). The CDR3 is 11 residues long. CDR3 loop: CSGFHQETQYF. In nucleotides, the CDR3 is TGCAGTGGTTTCCATCAAGAGACCCAGTACTTC.

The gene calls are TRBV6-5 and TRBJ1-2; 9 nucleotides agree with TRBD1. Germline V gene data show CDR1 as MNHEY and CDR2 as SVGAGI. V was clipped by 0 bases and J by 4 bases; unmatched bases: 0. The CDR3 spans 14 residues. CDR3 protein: CASSYSTGGYGYTF. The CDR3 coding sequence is TGTGCCAGCAGTTACTCGACAGGGGGCTATGGCTACACCTTC.

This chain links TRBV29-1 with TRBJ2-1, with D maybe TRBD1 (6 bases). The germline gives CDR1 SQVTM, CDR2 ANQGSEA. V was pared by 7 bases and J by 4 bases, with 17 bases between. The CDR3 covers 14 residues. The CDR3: CSAQGGPTYNEQFF. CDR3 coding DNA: TGCAGCGCCCAAGGGGGACCAACTTACAATGAGCAGTTCTTC.

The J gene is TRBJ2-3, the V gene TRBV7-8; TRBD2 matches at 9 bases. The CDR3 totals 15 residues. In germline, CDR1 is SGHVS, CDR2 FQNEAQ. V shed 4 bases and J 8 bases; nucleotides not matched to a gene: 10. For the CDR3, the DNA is TGTGCCAGCAGCTCTTTAGCGGGGGCTGGGGGTACGCAGTATTTT. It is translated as CASSSLAGAGGTQYF.

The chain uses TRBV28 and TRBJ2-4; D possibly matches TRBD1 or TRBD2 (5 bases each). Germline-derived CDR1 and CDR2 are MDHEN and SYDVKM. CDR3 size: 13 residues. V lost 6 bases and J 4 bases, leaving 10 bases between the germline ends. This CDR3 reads CASSRDQKNIQYF. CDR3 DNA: TGTGCCAGCAGCCGGGACCAAAAAAACATTCAGTACTTC.

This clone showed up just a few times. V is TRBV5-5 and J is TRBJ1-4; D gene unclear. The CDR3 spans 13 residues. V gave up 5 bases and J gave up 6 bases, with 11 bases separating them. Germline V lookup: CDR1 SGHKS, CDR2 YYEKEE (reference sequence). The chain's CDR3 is CASRPGDDEKLFF. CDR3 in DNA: TGTGCCAGCAGGCCTGGGGATGATGAAAAACTGTTTTTT.

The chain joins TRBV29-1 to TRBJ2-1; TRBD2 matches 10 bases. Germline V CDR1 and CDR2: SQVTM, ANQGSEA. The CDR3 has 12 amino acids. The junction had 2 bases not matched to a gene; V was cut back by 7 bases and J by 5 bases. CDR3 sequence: CSAGLADNEQFF. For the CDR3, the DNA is TGCAGCGCTGGACTAGCGGACAATGAGCAGTTCTTC.

The CDR3 is CASSDTGGGQPQHF. The CDR3 coding sequence is TGTGCCAGCAGCGACACAGGGGGTGGGCAGCCCCAGCATTTT. The rearrangement uses TRBV6-5 and TRBJ1-5; 8 bases are a match to TRBD1. Germline CDR1 reads MNHEY; CDR2 reads SVGAGI. The V and J ends lost 6 bases and 7 bases, in that order; junction bases with no gene match: 8. CDR3 size: 14 residues.

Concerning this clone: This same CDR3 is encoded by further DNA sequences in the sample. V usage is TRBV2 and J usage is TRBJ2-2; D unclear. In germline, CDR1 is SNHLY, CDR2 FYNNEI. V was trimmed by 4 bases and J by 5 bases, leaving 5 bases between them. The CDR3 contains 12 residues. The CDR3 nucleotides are TGTGCCAGCAGTGTACCAACCGGGGAGCTGTTTTTT. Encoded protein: CASSVPTGELFF.

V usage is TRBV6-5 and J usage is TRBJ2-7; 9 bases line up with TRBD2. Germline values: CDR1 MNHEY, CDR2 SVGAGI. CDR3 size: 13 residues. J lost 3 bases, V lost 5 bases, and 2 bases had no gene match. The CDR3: CASSLAGNYEQYF. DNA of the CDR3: TGTGCCAGCAGTCTAGCGGGAAACTACGAGCAGTACTTC.

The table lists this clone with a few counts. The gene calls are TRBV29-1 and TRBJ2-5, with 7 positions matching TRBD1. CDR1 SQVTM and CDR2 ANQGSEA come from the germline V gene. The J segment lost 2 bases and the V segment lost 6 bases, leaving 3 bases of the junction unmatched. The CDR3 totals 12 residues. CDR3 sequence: CSVEGQQETQYF. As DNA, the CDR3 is TGCAGCGTCGAGGGACAGCAAGAGACCCAGTACTTC.

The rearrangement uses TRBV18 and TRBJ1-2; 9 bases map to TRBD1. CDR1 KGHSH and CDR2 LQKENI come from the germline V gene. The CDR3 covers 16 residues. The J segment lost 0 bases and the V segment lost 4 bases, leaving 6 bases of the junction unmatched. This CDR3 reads CASSQPGQGSNYGYTF. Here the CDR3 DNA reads TGTGCCAGCTCACAGCCGGGACAGGGATCTAACTATGGCTACACCTTC.

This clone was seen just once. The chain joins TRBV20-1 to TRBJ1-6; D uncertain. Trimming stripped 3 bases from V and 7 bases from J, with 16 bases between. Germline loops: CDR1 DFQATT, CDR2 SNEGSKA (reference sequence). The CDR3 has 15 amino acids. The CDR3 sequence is CSASPTPDGNSPLHF. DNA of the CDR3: TGCAGTGCTAGTCCCACCCCCGATGGGAATTCACCCCTCCACTTT.

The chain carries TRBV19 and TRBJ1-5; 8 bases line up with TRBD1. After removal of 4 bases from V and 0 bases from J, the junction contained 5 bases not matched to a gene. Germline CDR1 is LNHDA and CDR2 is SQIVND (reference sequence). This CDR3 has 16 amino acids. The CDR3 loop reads CASSTQGAYSNQPQHF. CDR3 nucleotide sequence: TGTGCCAGTAGTACCCAGGGGGCCTATAGCAATCAGCCCCAGCATTTT.

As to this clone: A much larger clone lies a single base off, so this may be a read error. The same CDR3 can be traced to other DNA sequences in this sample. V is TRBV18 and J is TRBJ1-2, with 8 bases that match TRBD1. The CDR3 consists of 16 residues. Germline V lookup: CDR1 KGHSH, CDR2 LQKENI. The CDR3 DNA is TGTGCCAGCTCACCAACAAATCAGGCAGGGGGCTATGGCTACACTTTC. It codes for CASSPTNQAGGYGYTF.

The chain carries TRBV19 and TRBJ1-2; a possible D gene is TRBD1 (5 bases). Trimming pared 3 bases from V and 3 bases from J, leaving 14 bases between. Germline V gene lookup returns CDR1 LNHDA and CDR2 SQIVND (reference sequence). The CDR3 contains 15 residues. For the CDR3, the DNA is TGTGCCAGTAGTATCCAGCCCGGGGACCACTATGGCTACACCTTC. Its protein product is CASSIQPGDHYGYTF.

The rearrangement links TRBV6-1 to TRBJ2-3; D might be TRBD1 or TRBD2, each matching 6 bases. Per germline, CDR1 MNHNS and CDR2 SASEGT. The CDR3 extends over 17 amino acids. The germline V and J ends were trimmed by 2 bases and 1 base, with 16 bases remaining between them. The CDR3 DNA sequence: TGTGCCAGCAGTGAAATCCGCCGGGGGCACGGCACAGATACGCAGTATTTT. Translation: CASSEIRRGHGTDTQYF.

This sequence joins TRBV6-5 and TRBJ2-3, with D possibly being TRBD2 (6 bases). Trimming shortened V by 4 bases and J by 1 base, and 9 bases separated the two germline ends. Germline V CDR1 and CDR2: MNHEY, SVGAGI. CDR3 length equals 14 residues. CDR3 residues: CASSFGGGTDTQYF. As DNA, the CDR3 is TGTGCCAGCAGTTTCGGAGGGGGCACAGATACGCAGTATTTT.

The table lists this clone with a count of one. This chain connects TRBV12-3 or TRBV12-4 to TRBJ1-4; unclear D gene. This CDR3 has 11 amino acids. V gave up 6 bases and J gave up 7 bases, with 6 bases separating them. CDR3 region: CASRGLEKLFF. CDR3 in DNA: TGTGCCAGCAGGGGCCTTGAAAAACTGTTTTTT.

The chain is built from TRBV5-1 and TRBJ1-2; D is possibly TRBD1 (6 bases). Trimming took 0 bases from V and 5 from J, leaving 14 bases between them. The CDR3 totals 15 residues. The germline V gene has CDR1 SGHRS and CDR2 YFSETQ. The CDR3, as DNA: TGCGCCAGCAGCTTGGCGGGGGGCGTGGGGTATGGCTACACCTTC. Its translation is CASSLAGGVGYGYTF.

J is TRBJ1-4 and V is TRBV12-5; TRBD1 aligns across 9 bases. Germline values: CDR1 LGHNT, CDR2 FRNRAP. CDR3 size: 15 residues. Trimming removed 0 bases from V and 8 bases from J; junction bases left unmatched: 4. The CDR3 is CASGLVRDRVEKLFF. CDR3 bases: TGTGCTAGTGGTTTGGTCCGGGACAGGGTAGAAAAACTGTTTTTT.

The CDR3 DNA follows: TGTGCCAGCAGCTTGAGAGCACAGGTCTACAATGAGCAGTTCTTC. Amino acids: CASSLRAQVYNEQFF. The chain is built from TRBV5-6 and TRBJ2-1; perhaps TRBD1 as D (5 bases). Trimming cost V 1 base and J 3 bases, with 11 bases left between them. CDR3 length: 15 amino acids. CDR1 is SGHDT, CDR2 YYEEEE, per germline.

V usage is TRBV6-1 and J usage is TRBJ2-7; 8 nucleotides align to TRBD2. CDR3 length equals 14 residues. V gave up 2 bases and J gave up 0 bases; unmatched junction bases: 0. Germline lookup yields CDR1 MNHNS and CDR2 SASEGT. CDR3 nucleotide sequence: TGTGCCAGCAGTGAAACTAGCGGCTCCTACGAGCAGTACTTC. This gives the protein CASSETSGSYEQYF.

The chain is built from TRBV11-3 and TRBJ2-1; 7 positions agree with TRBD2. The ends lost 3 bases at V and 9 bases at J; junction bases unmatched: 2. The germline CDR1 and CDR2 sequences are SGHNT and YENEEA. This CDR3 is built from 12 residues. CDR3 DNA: TGTGCCAGCAGCTTTGGGGGGGGTGAGCAGTTCTTC. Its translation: CASSFGGGEQFF.

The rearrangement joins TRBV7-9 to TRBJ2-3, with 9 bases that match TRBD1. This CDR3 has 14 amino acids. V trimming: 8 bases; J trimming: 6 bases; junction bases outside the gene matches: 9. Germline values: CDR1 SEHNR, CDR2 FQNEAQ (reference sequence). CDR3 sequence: CASEQGAYTDTQYF. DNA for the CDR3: TGTGCCAGCGAACAGGGGGCGTATACCGATACGCAGTATTTT.